The clone carrying this T cell receptor (beta chain) has at least ten counts. Germline CDR1 is MDHEN and CDR2 is SYDVKM. Trimming cost V 2 bases and J 2 bases, with 7 bases left between them. CDR3 length: 13 residues. This sample is drawn from a study of T cells in Graves' hyperthyroidism and ophthalmopathy. Template material for amplifying TCR beta CDR3 regions consisted of RNA transcripts. The HTBI primer set was used in a first-round RT-PCR of the TCR CDR3. MiXCR, run by TCRdb on the multiplex PCR reads, gives a single entry per CDR3 protein. The sample lists under 300,000 distinct CDR3 sequences, around 22% occurring once. Patients were excluded for uncontrolled infection, other autoimmune disease, pregnancy or lactation.

The receptor's source is a young man with Graves' ophthalmopathy. Sequences were obtained from blood. The gene calls are TRBV28 and TRBJ2-7, with D hard to call. For the CDR3, the DNA is TGTGCCAGCAGTTTACGCCCACCCTACGAGCAGTACTTC. Translated, it gives CASSLRPPYEQYF. The whole variable domain, remainder taken from reference TRBV28 and TRBJ2-7, is DVKVTQSSRYLVKRTGEKVFLECVQDMDHENMFWYRQDPGLGLRLIYFSYDVKMKEKGDIPEGYSVSREKKERFSLILESASTNQTSMYLCASSLRPPYEQYFGPGTRLTVT.